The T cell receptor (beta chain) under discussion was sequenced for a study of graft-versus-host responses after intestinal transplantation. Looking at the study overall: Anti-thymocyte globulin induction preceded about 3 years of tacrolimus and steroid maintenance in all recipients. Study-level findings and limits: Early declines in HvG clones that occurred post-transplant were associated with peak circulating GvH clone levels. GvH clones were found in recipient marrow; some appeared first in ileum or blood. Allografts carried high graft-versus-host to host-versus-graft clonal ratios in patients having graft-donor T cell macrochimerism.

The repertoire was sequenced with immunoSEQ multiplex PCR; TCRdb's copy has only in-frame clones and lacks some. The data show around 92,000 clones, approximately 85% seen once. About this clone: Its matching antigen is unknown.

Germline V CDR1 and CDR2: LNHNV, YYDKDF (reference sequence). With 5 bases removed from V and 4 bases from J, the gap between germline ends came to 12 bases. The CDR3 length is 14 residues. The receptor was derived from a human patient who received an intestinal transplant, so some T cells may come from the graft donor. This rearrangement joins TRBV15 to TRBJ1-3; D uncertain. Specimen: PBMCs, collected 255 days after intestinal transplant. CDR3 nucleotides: TGTGCCACCAGCCCAAGGACTGGAGGAAACACCATATATTTT. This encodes CATSPRTGGNTIYF.